The next 9 T cell receptor beta chains were all read from a single sample in a study of tumor-infiltrating lymphocytes in oesophageal squamous cell carcinoma. TCRdb reprocessed the PCR reads with MiXCR, giving one entry per CDR3 protein. This sample has some 11,000 distinct CDR3 sequences; approximately 50% occur once, and the top ten carry around 42%. Sequenced input: esophageal tumor tissue. The source of these receptors is a female donor with esophageal squamous cell carcinoma.

This clonotype turned up a few times. The chain is built from TRBV7-2 and TRBJ2-1, with D perhaps TRBD2 (5 bases). V shed 0 bases and J shed 2 bases, with 8 bases lying between them. CDR3 length: 15 amino acids. The germline V gene has CDR1 SGHTA and CDR2 FQGNSA. The CDR3 coding sequence is TGTGCCAGCAGCTTAGCGGGAGTACCCTACAATGAGCAGTTCTTC. It encodes CASSLAGVPYNEQFF. The variable domain in full, with the rest retrieved from reference TRBV7-2 and TRBJ2-1, is GAGVSQSPSNKVTEKGKDVELRCDPISGHTALYWYRQSLGQGLEFLIYFQGNSAPDKSGLPSDRFSAERTGGSVSTLTIQRTQQEDSAVYLCASSLAGVPYNEQFFGPGTRLTVL.

A few counts support this clonotype. The germline gene is not matched at one end of the junction; a read error may be the cause. This chain joins TRBV7-2 and TRBJ2-5; 10 bases map to TRBD1. CDR1 SGHTA and CDR2 FQGNSA come from the germline V gene. This CDR3 contains 12 residues. CDR3 coding DNA: TGTGCCAGCAGCTTAGGGGGGACAGGGGACAACTTC. It yields the protein CASSLGGTGDNF.

This chain links TRBV20-1 with TRBJ1-1; 7 bases fit TRBD1. Germline V gene sequence: CDR1 DFQATT, CDR2 SNEGSKA (reference sequence). J lost 8 bases, V lost 2 bases, and 11 bases had no gene match. The CDR3 has 14 residues. CDR3 loop: CSARRGLYSVEAFF. The CDR3 region has the DNA TGCAGTGCTAGAAGGGGGCTCTATTCGGTCGAAGCTTTCTTT.

A few counts support this clonotype. The CDR3 loop reads CASSLGRATGNEQFF. CDR3 sequence (DNA): TGTGCCAGCAGCTTAGGGAGGGCCACAGGCAATGAGCAGTTCTTC. The V gene is TRBV7-3, the J gene TRBJ2-3, with 7 nucleotides matching TRBD2. The J call is in doubt because the DNA end fits TRBJ2-1 better. Germline CDR1 is SGHTA and CDR2 is FQGTGA. CDR3 length: 15 residues.

As regards this clonotype: Lacking the conserved final phenylalanine or tryptophan, this CDR3 likely reflects a read error. The DNA is left out, because the CDR3 cannot be placed on it with certainty; the CDR3 is given as TCRdb lists it. The rearrangement uses TRBV7-8 and TRBJ2-6; the D call in the table, TRBD1, was not verified against the DNA. The CDR3 spans 8 residues, counting both ends. CDR1 and CDR2 from the germline V gene are SGHVS and FQNEAQ. Here the CDR3 reads CASSQEGQ.

In its sample, this clonotype was seen once. The chain employs TRBV7-6 and TRBJ1-5; D not resolved. There are 13 residues in the CDR3. V lost 0 bases and J lost 3, with 3 bases in between. CDR1 is SGHVS, CDR2 FNYEAQ, per germline. This chain's CDR3 is CASSLALNQPQHF. DNA for the CDR3: TGTGCCAGCAGCTTAGCGCTCAATCAGCCCCAGCATTTT.

The gene calls are TRBV7-6 and TRBJ1-1; D unclear. The J call is doubtful: the DNA matches TRBJ2-3 better. Germline lookup yields CDR1 SGHVS and CDR2 FNYEAQ. The CDR3 is 14 amino acids. The CDR3 DNA reads TGTGCCAGCAGCTTGGCCTTGAGTCCAGATACGCAGTATTTT. Protein product: CASSLALSPDTQYF.

This clonotype was counted only a few times. The CDR3 does not end in the conserved phenylalanine or tryptophan, so this is likely a read error. It is unclear where the CDR3 begins or ends on the DNA, so no DNA is shown, and the CDR3 is as TCRdb lists it. The chain carries TRBV10-2 and TRBJ2-7; the table names TRBD1, a call not compared with the DNA. Per the germline V gene, CDR1 is WSHSY and CDR2 is SAAADI. The CDR3 spans 14 residues, counting both ends. CDR3 residues: CASRKTGSGYTFGS.

This clonotype was detected many times. The chain carries TRBV7-2 and TRBJ2-7; the D gene is possibly TRBD2 (5 bases). V shed 1 base and J shed 1 base, with 11 bases lying between them. The CDR3 sequence is 15 residues long. From germline, CDR1 is SGHTA and CDR2 FQGNSA. CDR3 protein: CASSLGRERSYEQYF. For the CDR3, the DNA is TGTGCCAGCAGCTTAGGTCGGGAACGGTCCTACGAGCAGTACTTC.